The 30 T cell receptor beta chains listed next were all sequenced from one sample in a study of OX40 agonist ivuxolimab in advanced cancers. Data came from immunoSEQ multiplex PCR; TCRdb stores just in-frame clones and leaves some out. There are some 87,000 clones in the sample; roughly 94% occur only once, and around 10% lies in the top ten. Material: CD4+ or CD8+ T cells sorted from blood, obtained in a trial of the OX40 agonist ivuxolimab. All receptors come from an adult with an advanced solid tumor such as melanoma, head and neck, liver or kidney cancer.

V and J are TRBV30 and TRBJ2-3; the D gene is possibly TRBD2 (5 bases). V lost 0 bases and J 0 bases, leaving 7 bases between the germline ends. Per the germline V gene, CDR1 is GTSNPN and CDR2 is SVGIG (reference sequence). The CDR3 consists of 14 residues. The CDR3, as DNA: TGTGCCTGGAGTGTGGGCGGGAGCACAGATACGCAGTATTTT. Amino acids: CAWSVGGSTDTQYF.

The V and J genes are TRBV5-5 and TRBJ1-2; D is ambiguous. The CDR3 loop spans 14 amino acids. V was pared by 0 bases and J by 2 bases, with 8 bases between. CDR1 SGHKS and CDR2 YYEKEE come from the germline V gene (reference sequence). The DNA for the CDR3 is TGTGCCAGCAGCTTGGTTGGCGAAAACTATGGCTACACCTTC. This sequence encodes CASSLVGENYGYTF.

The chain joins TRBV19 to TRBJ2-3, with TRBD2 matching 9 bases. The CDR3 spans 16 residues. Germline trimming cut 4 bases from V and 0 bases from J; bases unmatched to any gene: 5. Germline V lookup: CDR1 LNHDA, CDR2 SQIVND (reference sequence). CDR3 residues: CASSNRLAASTDTQYF. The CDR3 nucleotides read TGTGCCAGTAGTAATAGACTAGCGGCTAGCACAGATACGCAGTATTTT.

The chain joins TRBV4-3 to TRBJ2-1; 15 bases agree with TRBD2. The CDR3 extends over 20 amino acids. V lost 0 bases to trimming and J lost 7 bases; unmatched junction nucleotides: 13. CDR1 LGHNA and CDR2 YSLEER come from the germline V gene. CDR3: CASSQDVGLAGGPHTNEQFF. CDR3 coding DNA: TGCGCCAGCAGCCAAGACGTAGGACTAGCGGGAGGGCCGCATACGAATGAGCAGTTCTTC.

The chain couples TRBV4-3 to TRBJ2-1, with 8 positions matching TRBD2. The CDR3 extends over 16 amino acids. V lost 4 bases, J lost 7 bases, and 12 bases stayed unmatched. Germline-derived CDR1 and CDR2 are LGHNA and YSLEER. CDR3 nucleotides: TGCGCCAGCAGCCCAGGACTAGCTTTGAATTCGAATGAGCAGTTCTTC. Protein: CASSPGLALNSNEQFF.

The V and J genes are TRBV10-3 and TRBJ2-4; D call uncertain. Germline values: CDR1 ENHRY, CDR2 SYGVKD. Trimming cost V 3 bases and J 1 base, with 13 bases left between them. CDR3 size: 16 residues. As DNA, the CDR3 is TGTGCCATCAGTGACGGAGCGAAGGTGGCCAAAAACATTCAGTACTTC. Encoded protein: CAISDGAKVAKNIQYF.

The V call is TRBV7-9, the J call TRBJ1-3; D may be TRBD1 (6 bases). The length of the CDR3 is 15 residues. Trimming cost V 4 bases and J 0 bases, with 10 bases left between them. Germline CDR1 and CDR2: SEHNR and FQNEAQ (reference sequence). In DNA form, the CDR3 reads TGTGCCAGCAGCTCGGACAGCTACTCTGGAAACACCATATATTTT. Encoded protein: CASSSDSYSGNTIYF. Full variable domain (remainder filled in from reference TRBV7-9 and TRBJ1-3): DTGVSQNPRHKITKRGQNVTFRCDPISEHNRLYWYRQTLGQGPEFLTYFQNEAQLEKSRLLSDRFSAERPKGSFSTLEIQRTEQGDSAMYLCASSSDSYSGNTIYFGEGSWLTVV.

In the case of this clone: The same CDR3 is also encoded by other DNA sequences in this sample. The CDR3 sequence: CASSLGLNTGELFF. The CDR3 nucleotides read TGTGCCAGCAGCTTAGGACTAAACACCGGGGAGCTGTTTTTT. The rearrangement links TRBV13 to TRBJ2-2; D unclear. The germline V gene has CDR1 PRHDT and CDR2 FYEKMQ (reference sequence). The CDR3 is 14 amino acids. Trimming left V 0 bases short and J 2 bases short, with 4 bases between. Drawing the rest from reference TRBV13 and TRBJ2-2, the complete variable domain is AAGVIQSPRHLIKEKRETATLKCYPIPRHDTVYWYQQGPGQDPQFLISFYEKMQSDKGSIPDRFSAQQFSDYHSELNMSSLELGDSALYFCASSLGLNTGELFFGEGSRLTVL.

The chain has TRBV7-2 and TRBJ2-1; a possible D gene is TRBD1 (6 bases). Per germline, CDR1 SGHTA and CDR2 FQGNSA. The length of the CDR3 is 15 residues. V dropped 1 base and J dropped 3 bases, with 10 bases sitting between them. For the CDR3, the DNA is TGTGCCAGCAGCTTAGACAGGGCCTTCTACAATGAGCAGTTCTTC. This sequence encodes CASSLDRAFYNEQFF. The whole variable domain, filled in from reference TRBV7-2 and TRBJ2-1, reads GAGVSQSPSNKVTEKGKDVELRCDPISGHTALYWYRQSLGQGLEFLIYFQGNSAPDKSGLPSDRFSAERTGGSVSTLTIQRTQQEDSAVYLCASSLDRAFYNEQFFGPGTRLTVL.

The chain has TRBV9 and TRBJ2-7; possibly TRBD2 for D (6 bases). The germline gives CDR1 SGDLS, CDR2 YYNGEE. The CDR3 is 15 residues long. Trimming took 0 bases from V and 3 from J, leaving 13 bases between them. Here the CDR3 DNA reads TGTGCCAGCAGCGTAGCCGCGGGACCACTCTACGAGCAGTACTTC. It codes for CASSVAAGPLYEQYF.

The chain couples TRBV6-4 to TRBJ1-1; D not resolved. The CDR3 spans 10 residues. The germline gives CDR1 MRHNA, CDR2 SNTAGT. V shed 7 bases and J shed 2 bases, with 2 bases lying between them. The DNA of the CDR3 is TGTGCCAGCACTAACACTGAAGCTTTCTTT. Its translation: CASTNTEAFF.

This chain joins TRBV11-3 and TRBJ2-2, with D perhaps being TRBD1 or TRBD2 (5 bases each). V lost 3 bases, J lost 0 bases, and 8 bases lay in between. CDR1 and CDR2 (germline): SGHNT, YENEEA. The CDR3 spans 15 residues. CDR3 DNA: TGTGCCAGCAGCTTTAGGGGAGCGAACACCGGGGAGCTGTTTTTT. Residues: CASSFRGANTGELFF.

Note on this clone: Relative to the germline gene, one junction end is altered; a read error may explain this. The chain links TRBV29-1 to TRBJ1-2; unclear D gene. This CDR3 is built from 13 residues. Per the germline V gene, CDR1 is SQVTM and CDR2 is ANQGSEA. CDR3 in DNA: TGCAGCGTCCTTCCCCCGGGAAACTCTGGCTACACCTTC. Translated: CSVLPPGNSGYTF.

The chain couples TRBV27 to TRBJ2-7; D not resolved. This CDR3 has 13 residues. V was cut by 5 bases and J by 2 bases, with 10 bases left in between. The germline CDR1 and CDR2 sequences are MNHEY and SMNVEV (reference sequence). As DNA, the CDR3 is TGTGCCAGCAGTCTCGGACCTGCCTACGAGCAGTACTTC. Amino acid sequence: CASSLGPAYEQYF.

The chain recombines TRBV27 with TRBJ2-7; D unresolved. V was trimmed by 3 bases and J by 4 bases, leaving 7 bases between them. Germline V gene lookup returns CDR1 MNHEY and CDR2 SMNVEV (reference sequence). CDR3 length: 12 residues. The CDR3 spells CASSFPGYEQYF. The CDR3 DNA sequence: TGTGCCAGCAGTTTTCCGGGTTACGAGCAGTACTTC.

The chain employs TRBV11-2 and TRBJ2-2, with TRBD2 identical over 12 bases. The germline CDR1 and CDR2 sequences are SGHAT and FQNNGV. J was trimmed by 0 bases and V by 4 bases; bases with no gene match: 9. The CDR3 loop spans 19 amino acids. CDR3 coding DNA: TGTGCCAGCAGCTCCCCGCTAGCGGGAGGGCCCTCGAACACCGGGGAGCTGTTTTTT. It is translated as CASSSPLAGGPSNTGELFF.

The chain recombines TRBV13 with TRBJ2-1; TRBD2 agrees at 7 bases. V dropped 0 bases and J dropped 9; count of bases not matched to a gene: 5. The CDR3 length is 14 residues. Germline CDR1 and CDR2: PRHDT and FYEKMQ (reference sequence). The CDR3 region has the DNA TGTGCCAGCAGCTTAGGCGGGAGGTACGGTGAGCAGTTCTTC. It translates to CASSLGGRYGEQFF.

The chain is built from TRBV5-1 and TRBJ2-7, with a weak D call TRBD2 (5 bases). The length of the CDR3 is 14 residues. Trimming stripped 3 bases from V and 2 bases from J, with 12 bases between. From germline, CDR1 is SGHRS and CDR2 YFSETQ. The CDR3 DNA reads TGCGCCAGCAGCTGGAATAGCGTAACCTACGAGCAGTACTTC. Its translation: CASSWNSVTYEQYF. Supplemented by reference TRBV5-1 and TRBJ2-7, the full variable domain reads KAGVTQTPRYLIKTRGQQVTLSCSPISGHRSVSWYQQTPGQGLQFLFEYFSETQRNKGNFPGRFSGRQFSNSRSEMNVSTLELGDSALYLCASSWNSVTYEQYFGPGTRLTVT.

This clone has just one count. CDR3 sequence (DNA): TGTGCCAGCAGACCGGGACAGGCCTACGAGCAGTACTTC. This translates into CASRPGQAYEQYF. The chain has TRBV7-9 and TRBJ2-7, with 8 bases aligning to TRBD1. J gave up 2 bases and V 6 bases, and 3 bases lay outside the gene matches. The CDR3 loop spans 13 amino acids. Germline CDR1 reads SEHNR; CDR2 reads FQNEAQ (reference sequence).

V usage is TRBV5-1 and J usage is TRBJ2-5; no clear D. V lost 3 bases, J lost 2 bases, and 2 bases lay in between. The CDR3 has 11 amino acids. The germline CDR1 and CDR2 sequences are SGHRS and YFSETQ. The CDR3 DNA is TGCGCCAGCAGCTCTCAAGAGACCCAGTACTTC. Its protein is CASSSQETQYF.

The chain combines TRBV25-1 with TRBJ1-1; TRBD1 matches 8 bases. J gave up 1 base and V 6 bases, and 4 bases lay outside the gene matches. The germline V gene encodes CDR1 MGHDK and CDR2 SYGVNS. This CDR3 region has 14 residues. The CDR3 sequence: CASSSGTGNTEAFF. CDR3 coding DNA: TGTGCCAGCAGCTCCGGGACAGGGAACACTGAAGCTTTCTTT.

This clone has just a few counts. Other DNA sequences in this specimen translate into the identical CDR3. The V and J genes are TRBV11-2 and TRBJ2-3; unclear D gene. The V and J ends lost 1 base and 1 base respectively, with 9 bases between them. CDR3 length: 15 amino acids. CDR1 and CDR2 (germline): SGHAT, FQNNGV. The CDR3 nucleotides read TGTGCCAGCAGCTTAGGCGTAAGAGGCACAGATACGCAGTATTTT. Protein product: CASSLGVRGTDTQYF.

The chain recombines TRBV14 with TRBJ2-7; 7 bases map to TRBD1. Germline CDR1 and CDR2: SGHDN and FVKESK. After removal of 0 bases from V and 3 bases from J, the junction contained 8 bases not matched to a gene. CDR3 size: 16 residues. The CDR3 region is CASSQDLLTGYYEQYF. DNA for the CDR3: TGTGCCAGCAGCCAAGATCTTTTGACAGGGTACTACGAGCAGTACTTC.

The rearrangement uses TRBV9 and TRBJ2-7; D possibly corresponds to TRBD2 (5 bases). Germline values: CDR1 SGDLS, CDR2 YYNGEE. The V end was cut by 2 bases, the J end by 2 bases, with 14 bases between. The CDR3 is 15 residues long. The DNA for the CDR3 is TGTGCCAGCAGCGTTCAAAGCGGTGCTGCCTACGAGCAGTACTTC. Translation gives CASSVQSGAAYEQYF.

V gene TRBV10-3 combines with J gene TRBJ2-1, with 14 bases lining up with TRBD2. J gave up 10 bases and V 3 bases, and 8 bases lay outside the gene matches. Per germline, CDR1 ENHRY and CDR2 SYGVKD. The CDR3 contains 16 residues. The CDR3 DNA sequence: TGTGCCATCAGTGAAGGGACTAGCGGGAGACAAGAAGAGCAGTTCTTC. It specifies CAISEGTSGRQEEQFF.

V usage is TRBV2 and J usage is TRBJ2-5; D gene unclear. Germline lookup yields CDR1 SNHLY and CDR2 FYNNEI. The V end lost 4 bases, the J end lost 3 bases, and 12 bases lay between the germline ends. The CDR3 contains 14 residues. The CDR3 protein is CASSVGLREETQYF. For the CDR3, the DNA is TGTGCCAGCAGTGTTGGCTTACGGGAAGAGACCCAGTACTTC.

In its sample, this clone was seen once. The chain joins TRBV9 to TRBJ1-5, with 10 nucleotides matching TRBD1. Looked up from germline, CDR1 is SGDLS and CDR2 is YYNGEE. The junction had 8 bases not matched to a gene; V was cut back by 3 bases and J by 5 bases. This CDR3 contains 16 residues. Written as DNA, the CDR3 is TGTGCCAGCAGCGGGGGGACAGGGGCAGTCGATCAGCCCCAGCATTTT. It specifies CASSGGTGAVDQPQHF.

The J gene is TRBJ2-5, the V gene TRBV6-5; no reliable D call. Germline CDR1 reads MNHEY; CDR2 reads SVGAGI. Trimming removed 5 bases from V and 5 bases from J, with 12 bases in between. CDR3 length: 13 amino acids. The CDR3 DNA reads TGTGCCAGCAGTCAAGGGCACCGGGAGACCCAGTACTTC. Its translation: CASSQGHRETQYF.

In DNA, the CDR3 is TGTGCCAGCAGCCCCGGGGGGGGACCGAACACTGAAGCTTTCTTT. This sequence encodes CASSPGGGPNTEAFF. This chain joins TRBV6-8 and TRBJ1-1; a possible D gene is TRBD1 (5 bases). V lost 6 bases and J 1 base, leaving 15 bases between the germline ends. The CDR3 is 15 residues long. Germline assignment: CDR1 MNHGY and CDR2 SAAAGT.

The CDR3 DNA reads as TGTGCCAGTAGTATAGATGTGGGGATGGACACTGAAGCTTTCTTT. This gives the protein CASSIDVGMDTEAFF. The chain uses TRBV19 and TRBJ1-1, with unresolved D. Trimming removed 0 bases from V and 3 bases from J, with 11 bases in between. Germline CDR1 LNHDA, CDR2 SQIVND (reference sequence). The CDR3 is 15 residues long.